Each of the 13 T cell receptor beta chains below was sequenced from the same sample in a study of regulatory T cells in long-lasting Graves disease. Arm-PCR of CDR3 regions and iRepertoire HTBI primers were used to build TCR beta libraries. TCRdb re-called the multiplex PCR reads through MiXCR, storing one row per CDR3 protein. The table lists approximately 540,000 distinct CDR3 sequences, around 12% of them singletons. Time point: newly diagnosed GD, antithyroid drugs for less than 3 months. TCR sequences were obtained from RNA taken from PBMCs. The same data also went into a second study, on T cells in Graves' hyperthyroidism and ophthalmopathy.

Sequencing was performed on peripheral blood mononuclear cells (PBMCs), taken at new diagnosis, from a patient treated with antithyroid drugs. These receptors all come from a woman in her twenties or thirties with Graves disease.

This clonotype was detected many times. V and J are TRBV7-2 and TRBJ1-2; no clear D. Germline V gives CDR1 SGHTA, CDR2 FQGNSA. Deletions cut 3 bases from V and 7 bases from J, with 9 bases between. The CDR3 loop spans 12 amino acids. The CDR3 DNA is TGTGCCAGCAGCTTTTCGGGCCCTGGCTACACCTTC. This sequence encodes CASSFSGPGYTF.

The V and J genes are TRBV11-2 and TRBJ2-2; D unresolved. V was pared by 5 bases and J by 0 bases, with 13 bases between. The CDR3 runs 16 residues. CDR1 and CDR2 from the germline V gene are SGHAT and FQNNGV. CDR3 amino acids: CASSRYGPSNTGELFF. In nucleotides, the CDR3 is TGTGCCAGCAGCCGATATGGACCGTCGAACACCGGGGAGCTGTTTTTT. The full variable domain, completed using reference TRBV11-2 and TRBJ2-2, is EAGVAQSPRYKIIEKRQSVAFWCNPISGHATLYWYQQILGQGPKLLIQFQNNGVVDDSQLPKDRFSAERLKGVDSTLKIQPAKLEDSAVYLCASSRYGPSNTGELFFGEGSRLTVL.

This clonotype was detected many times. The CDR3 DNA reads as TGTGCCAGCAGTCGGCCGGGCACAGATACGCAGTATTTT. This gives the protein CASSRPGTDTQYF. The gene calls are TRBV2 and TRBJ2-3; D is uncertain. Per germline, CDR1 SNHLY and CDR2 FYNNEI. The CDR3 has 13 residues. Trimming left V 5 bases short and J 1 base short, with 7 bases between.

Concerning this clonotype: With a much larger clone just one base away, this may be a read error. The chain carries TRBV28 and TRBJ2-7; D is unclear. Per germline, CDR1 MDHEN and CDR2 SYDVKM. V was trimmed by 6 bases and J by 2 bases, leaving 8 bases between them. The CDR3 covers 12 residues. In DNA form, the CDR3 reads TGTGCCAGCAGCCCCCCGGCCTACGAGCAGTACTTC. Translation: CASSPPAYEQYF.

This clonotype came up many times. The rearrangement uses TRBV6-1 and TRBJ2-2; 9 bases are shared with TRBD2. Germline lookup yields CDR1 MNHNS and CDR2 SASEGT. V trimming: 7 bases; J trimming: 4 bases; junction bases outside the gene matches: 22. This CDR3 contains 20 residues. The CDR3 loop reads CASTEEAGGPGGWGTGELFF. DNA of the CDR3: TGTGCCAGCACCGAGGAGGCGGGAGGGCCTGGCGGGTGGGGCACCGGGGAGCTGTTTTTT.

The chain uses TRBV5-4 and TRBJ2-5, with 9 bases identical to TRBD1. Per the germline V gene, CDR1 is SGHNT and CDR2 is YYREEE (reference sequence). CDR3 length equals 15 residues. V shed 1 base, J shed 2 bases, and the junction held 3 bases outside the gene matches. The CDR3 coding sequence is TGTGCCAGCAGCTTGCCACAGGGGGCTCAAGAGACCCAGTACTTC. This translates into CASSLPQGAQETQYF.

In this sample, this clonotype turned up a few times. It may be a read error: a sequence one base away is much more abundant. This sequence joins TRBV12-3 or TRBV12-4 and TRBJ1-1, with TRBD1 identical over 9 bases. The CDR3 consists of 14 residues. Unmatched junction bases numbered 13, after V lost 11 bases and J lost 6 bases. The CDR3 protein is CAGNWDRVSPEAFF. CDR3 coding DNA: TGTGCCGGCAACTGGGACAGGGTGAGCCCTGAAGCTTTCTTT.

This clonotype was detected ten times or more. This chain links TRBV10-3 with TRBJ2-5; the D is unclear. V lost 6 bases and J 0 bases, leaving 11 bases between the germline ends. CDR1 is ENHRY and CDR2 is SYGVKD in the germline V gene. The CDR3 covers 14 residues. The CDR3 sequence is CAIRDPRDQETQYF. The CDR3 DNA follows: TGTGCCATCAGGGACCCTCGGGACCAAGAGACCCAGTACTTC.

Many counts were recorded for this clonotype. The chain joins TRBV6-5 to TRBJ2-1, with D possibly TRBD2 on 6 matching bases. The ends were cut back, 4 bases at V and 10 bases at J, with 8 bases in the middle. The length of the CDR3 is 11 residues. The germline V gene has CDR1 MNHEY and CDR2 SVGAGI. This chain's CDR3 is CASSFLAEQFF. As DNA, the CDR3 is TGTGCCAGCAGTTTCCTAGCGGAGCAGTTCTTC.

This clonotype was observed at least ten times. V usage is TRBV12-3 or TRBV12-4 and J usage is TRBJ1-1, with 8 bases that match TRBD1. The ends lost 1 base at V and 0 bases at J; junction bases unmatched: 4. The CDR3 covers 16 residues. The CDR3 sequence: CASSLGDRGVNTEAFF. CDR3 bases: TGTGCCAGCAGTTTAGGAGACAGGGGAGTGAACACTGAAGCTTTCTTT.

This clonotype was seen ten or more times. The chain is built from TRBV24-1 and TRBJ1-1, with 8 bases lining up with TRBD1. Germline-derived CDR1 and CDR2 are KGHDR and SFDVKD. The junction had 3 bases not matched to a gene; V was cut back by 2 bases and J by 2 bases. The CDR3 length is 15 residues. CDR3 bases: TGTGCCACCAGTGATTCAGGGGGCGGAAACACTGAAGCTTTCTTT. It is translated as CATSDSGGGNTEAFF.

This clonotype was seen repeatedly, ten times or more. CDR3 region: CASSIGPVGETQYF. The CDR3 DNA reads as TGTGCCAGTAGTATCGGGCCAGTGGGGGAGACCCAGTACTTC. The chain combines TRBV19 with TRBJ2-5; D is unclear. With 3 bases removed from V and 5 bases from J, the gap between germline ends came to 13 bases. Germline V gene data show CDR1 as LNHDA and CDR2 as SQIVND (reference sequence). The CDR3 contains 14 residues.

J is TRBJ1-1 and V is TRBV20-1; D gene ambiguous. The V and J ends lost 0 bases and 5 bases respectively, with 4 bases between them. Germline V CDR1 and CDR2: DFQATT, SNEGSKA (reference sequence). The CDR3 spans 11 residues. The CDR3 region is CSARDQTEAFF. CDR3 nucleotides: TGCAGTGCTAGAGATCAAACTGAAGCTTTCTTT.